This entry features one T cell receptor beta chain sequence. These data come from a study of blood T cells in healthy people across ages. V lost 4 bases to trimming and J lost 4 bases, with 12 bases between them. CDR3 length: 14 amino acids. Per germline, CDR1 MGHRA and CDR2 YSYEKL. It was with a sample-barcoded 5' primer and a J-beta primer mix that a second PCR of roughly 6 to 11 cycles was run. In TCRdb, the 5' RACE reads were re-called with MiXCR into one record per CDR3 protein. Of 500,000 to 600,000 distinct CDR3 sequences in the sample, 27% were seen once. This receptor was obtained from a woman in her 70s in good health. Sequencing was performed on blood. The rearrangement links TRBV4-1 to TRBJ2-3; TRBD1 might be the D (5 bases). CDR3 amino acids: CASSPMLGADTQYF. In DNA, the CDR3 is TGCGCCAGCAGCCCGATGCTAGGGGCAGATACGCAGTATTTT.